Listed below are T cell receptor beta chains from one sample, sequenced in a study of blood T cell repertoires in COVID-19. The data were produced by immunoSEQ multiplex PCR, yet TCRdb's version contains in-frame clones alone and is incomplete. The data contain about 270,000 clones, about 80% of them singletons. The sequencing sample was made of peripheral blood. These receptors all come from a woman between 45 and 60 years old who had recovered from COVID-19. Both conserved end residues are part of each CDR3. D genes are given only for firm matches. Some rows have no size entry. The others give once, few or many, or a class for an expanded clone.

>TRBJ1-1|TRBD1|TRBV19|.
TGTGCCAGTAGTACTATGGACAGGGCGAACACTGAAGCTTTCTTT
CASSTMDRANTEAFF
>TRBJ1-3|TRBD1|TRBV5-1|.
TGCGCCAGCAGCACGGACAGGAACACCATATATTTT
CASSTDRNTIYF
>TRBJ1-1|TRBD1|TRBV12-3/TRBV12-4|many
TGTGCCAGCAGTCGCAACAGGGGCACTGAAGCTTTCTTT
CASSRNRGTEAFF
>TRBJ1-2|.|TRBV9|.
TGTGCCAGCAGCGTAGATAGTACAGGGTTGGGTGGCTACACCTTC
CASSVDSTGLGGYTF
>TRBJ2-2|TRBD1|TRBV7-7|.
TGTGCCAGCAGCTTCGGACAGGGGTCGACCGGGGAGCTGTTTTTT
CASSFGQGSTGELFF
>TRBJ2-1|.|TRBV4-3|.
TGCGCCAGCAGCCAAGAGGGCCCGAGCTCCTACAATGAGCAGTTCTTC
CASSQEGPSSYNEQFF
>TRBJ2-7|TRBD1|TRBV3-1/TRBV3-2|.
TGTGCCAGCAGCCCAATTGGGACAGGGTACTCCTACGAGCAGTACTTC
CASSPIGTGYSYEQYF
>TRBJ1-1|.|TRBV19|.
TGTGCCAGTAGCCACAGGTTAAGTGTGCCTGAAGCTTTCTTT
CASSHRLSVPEAFF
>TRBJ1-5|TRBD1|TRBV5-5|.
TGTGCCAGCAGCTTGTCCACCCCAGGGGGGTCGCCCCAGCATTTT
CASSLSTPGGSPQHF
>TRBJ1-4|.|TRBV7-9|.
TGTGCCAGCAGCTTATCCAGAAATGAAAAACTGTTTTTT
CASSLSRNEKLFF
>TRBJ2-5|.|TRBV18|.
TGTGCCAGCTCACCCCCGAATGGAGGGGGCGAAGAGACCCAGTACTTC
CASSPPNGGGEETQYF
>TRBJ2-1|TRBD1|TRBV19|.
TGTGCCAGTAGTATTGGCGGACAGGGGTTCTACAATGAGCAGTTCTTC
CASSIGGQGFYNEQFF
>TRBJ2-1|TRBD1|TRBV3-1/TRBV3-2|.
TGTGCCAGCAGCCGGGACAGATATTCCTACAATGAGCAGTTCTTC
CASSRDRYSYNEQFF
>TRBJ2-3|.|TRBV5-1|.
TGCGCCAGCAGTGCGGGCGCAGATACGCAGTATTTT
CASSAGADTQYF
>TRBJ2-5|.|TRBV5-1|.
TGCGCCAGCAGCTTGGTAGGGCACAGGGTAGGGGAGACCCAGTACTTC
CASSLVGHRVGETQYF
>TRBJ2-7|.|TRBV27|.
TGTGCCAGCAGTCCCAGGGGCACCGTACGGGAGCAGTACTTC
CASSPRGTVREQYF
>TRBJ1-5|.|TRBV10-3|.
TGTGCCACAGACTGGAGCAATCAGCCCCAGCATTTT
CATDWSNQPQHF